This TCR beta chain was obtained from a study of PD-1 blockade in classical Hodgkin lymphoma. Whole-study context: It was nivolumab at 3 mg/kg, given intravenously every 2 weeks, that patients received.

Time point of the sample: cycle 4 day 1 (C4D1), after six to seven weeks of nivolumab. All the patients suffered relapse after autologous stem cell transplantation, and brentuximab vedotin exposure differed. Broader study findings: Complete responders started with a diversity level that resembled newly diagnosed patients at baseline.

Germline V gene sequence: CDR1 MNHEY, CDR2 SVGAGI. The CDR3 extends over 16 amino acids. V lost 0 bases, J lost 7 bases, and 19 bases lay in between. This clone was observed a single time. Its cognate antigen is unknown. Here immunoSEQ multiplex PCR was the method, and the copy in TCRdb shows in-frame clones only, minus some. The data contain about 90,000 clones, approximately 90% of them singletons. This clonotype was obtained from a human donor with classical Hodgkin lymphoma. The source was peripheral blood mononuclear cells (PBMCs), collected before the fourth cycle of nivolumab. The V call is TRBV6-5, the J call TRBJ2-7; tentative D call: TRBD2 (7 bases). In DNA form, the CDR3 reads TGTGCCAGCAGTTACTCGACTATCACAGGGCGGGGGGAGCAGTACTTC. Translated, it gives CASSYSTITGRGEQYF.